This T cell receptor beta chain comes out of a study of identical twins. TCRdb reanalysed the 5' RACE reads using MiXCR and keeps one entry per CDR3 protein. Of about 530,000 distinct CDR3 sequences listed, around 24% were seen once; the top ten hold 0.48%. Study-wide points: Fewer insertions characterized abundant cord blood beta clonotypes, whereas memory repertoires showed none. Conclusions came from cross-sectional statistical analysis, not from following the same donors. Potential partial confounding of zero-insertion analyses by invariant MAIT and iNKT cells was noted.

The germline CDR1 and CDR2 sequences are SEHNR and FQNEAQ (reference sequence). Trimming cost V 5 bases and J 4 bases; bases outside gene matches: 13. This CDR3 has 17 amino acids. Remarks on this clonotype: Its specificity is not known.

These data also featured in a second study, about yellow fever vaccine responses in identical twins.

Sample: CD4+ T cells sorted from blood. The J gene is TRBJ2-1, the V gene TRBV7-9; 8 bases agree with TRBD1. This receptor was identified in a woman in her late teens or twenties in good health. The CDR3 DNA sequence: TGTGCCAGCAGCCCTAACCCCGGGACAGGCCTTTACAATGAGCAGTTCTTC. It encodes CASSPNPGTGLYNEQFF. The full variable domain, with the rest looked up from reference TRBV7-9 and TRBJ2-1, is DTGVSQNPRHKITKRGQNVTFRCDPISEHNRLYWYRQTLGQGPEFLTYFQNEAQLEKSRLLSDRFSAERPKGSFSTLEIQRTEQGDSAMYLCASSPNPGTGLYNEQFFGPGTRLTVL.